The T cell receptor beta chain described here comes from a study of OX40 agonist ivuxolimab in advanced cancers. Study-wide points: It was also the case that some nonresponders had low normalized T-cell clonal expansion. At 0.1 to 3.0 mg/kg, CD4+ and CD8+ blood T cells expanded clonally by week 6.

CDR1 and CDR2 (germline): MNHEY, SVGAGI. This CDR3 comprises 14 residues. Trimming pared 4 bases from V and 4 bases from J, leaving 14 bases between. A word on this clone: What it recognizes is unknown.

The protocol was immunoSEQ multiplex PCR, while the TCRdb copy is restricted to in-frame clones and leaves out a portion. The data contain around 50,000 clones, 84% of them singletons. This receptor was obtained from an adult with an advanced solid tumor such as melanoma, head and neck, liver or kidney cancer. The chain employs TRBV6-5 and TRBJ2-7; unclear D gene. The sample consisted of CD4+ or CD8+ T cells sorted from blood, taken in a trial of the OX40 agonist ivuxolimab. CDR3 nucleotides: TGTGCCAGCAGTTTCGGCCCAGGCGGTTACGAGCAGTACTTC. Protein: CASSFGPGGYEQYF.